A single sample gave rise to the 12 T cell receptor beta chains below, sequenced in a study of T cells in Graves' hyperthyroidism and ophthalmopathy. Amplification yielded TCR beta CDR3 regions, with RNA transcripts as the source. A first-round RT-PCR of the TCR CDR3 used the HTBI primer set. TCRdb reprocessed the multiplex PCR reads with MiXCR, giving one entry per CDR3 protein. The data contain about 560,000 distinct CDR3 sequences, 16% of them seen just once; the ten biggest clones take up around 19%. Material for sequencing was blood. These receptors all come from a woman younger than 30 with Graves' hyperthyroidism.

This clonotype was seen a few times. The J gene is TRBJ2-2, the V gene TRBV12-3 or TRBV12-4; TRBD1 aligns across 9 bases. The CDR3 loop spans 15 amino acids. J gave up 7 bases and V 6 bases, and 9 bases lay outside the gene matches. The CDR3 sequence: CASSPPPGQGGELFF. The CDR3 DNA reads TGTGCCAGCAGCCCCCCCCCGGGACAGGGCGGGGAGCTGTTTTTT.

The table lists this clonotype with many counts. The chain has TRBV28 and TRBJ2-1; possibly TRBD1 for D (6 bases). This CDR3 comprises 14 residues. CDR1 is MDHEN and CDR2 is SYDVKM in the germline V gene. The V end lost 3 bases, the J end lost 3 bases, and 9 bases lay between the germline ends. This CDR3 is CASSFSTGYNEQFF. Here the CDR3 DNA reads TGTGCCAGCAGTTTCTCGACAGGCTACAATGAGCAGTTCTTC.

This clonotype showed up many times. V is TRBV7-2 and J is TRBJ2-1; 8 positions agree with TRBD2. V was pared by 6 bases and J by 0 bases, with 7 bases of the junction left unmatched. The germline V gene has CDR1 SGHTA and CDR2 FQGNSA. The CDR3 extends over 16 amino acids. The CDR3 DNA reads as TGTGCCAGCAGTCAGAGCGGGGGTAGCTCCTACAATGAGCAGTTCTTC. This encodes CASSQSGGSSYNEQFF.

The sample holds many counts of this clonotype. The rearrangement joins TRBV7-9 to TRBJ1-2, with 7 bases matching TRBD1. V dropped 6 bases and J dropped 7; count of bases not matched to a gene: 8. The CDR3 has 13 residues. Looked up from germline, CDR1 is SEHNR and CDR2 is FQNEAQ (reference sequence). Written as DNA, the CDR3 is TGTGCCAGCAGACCAGAGAGGGGGCTTGGCTACACCTTC. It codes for CASRPERGLGYTF.

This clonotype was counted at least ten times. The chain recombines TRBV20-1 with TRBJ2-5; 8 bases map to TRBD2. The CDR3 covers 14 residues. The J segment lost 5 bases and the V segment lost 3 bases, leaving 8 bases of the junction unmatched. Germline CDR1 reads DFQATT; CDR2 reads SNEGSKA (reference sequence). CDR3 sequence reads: CSASSPGGRETQYF. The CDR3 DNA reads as TGCAGTGCTAGCTCCCCGGGGGGGAGGGAGACCCAGTACTTC.

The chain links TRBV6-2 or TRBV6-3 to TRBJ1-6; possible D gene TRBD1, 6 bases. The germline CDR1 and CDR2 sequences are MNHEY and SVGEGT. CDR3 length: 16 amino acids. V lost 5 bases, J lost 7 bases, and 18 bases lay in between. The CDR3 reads CASSKNLRGFNSPLHF. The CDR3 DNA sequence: TGTGCCAGCAGTAAAAACCTCAGGGGATTCAATTCACCCCTCCACTTT.

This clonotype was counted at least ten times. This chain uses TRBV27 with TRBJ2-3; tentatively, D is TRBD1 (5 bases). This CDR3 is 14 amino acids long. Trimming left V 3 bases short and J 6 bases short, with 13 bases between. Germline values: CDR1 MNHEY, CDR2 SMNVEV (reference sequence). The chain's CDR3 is CASSLDTIGDTQYF. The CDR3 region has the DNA TGTGCCAGCAGTTTGGACACTATTGGGGATACGCAGTATTTT.

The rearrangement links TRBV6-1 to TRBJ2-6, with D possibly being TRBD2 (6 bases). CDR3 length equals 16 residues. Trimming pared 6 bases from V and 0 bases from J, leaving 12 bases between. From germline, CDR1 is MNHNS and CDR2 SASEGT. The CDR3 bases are TGTGCCAGCAGGGGGACTTCCTACTCTGGGGCCAACGTCCTGACTTTC. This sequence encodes CASRGTSYSGANVLTF.

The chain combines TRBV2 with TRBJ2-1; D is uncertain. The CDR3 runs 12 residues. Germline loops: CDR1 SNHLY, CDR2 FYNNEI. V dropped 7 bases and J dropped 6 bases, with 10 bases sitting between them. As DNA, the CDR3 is TGTGCCAGCAATCCCCTCGGCAATGAGCAGTTCTTC. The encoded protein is CASNPLGNEQFF.

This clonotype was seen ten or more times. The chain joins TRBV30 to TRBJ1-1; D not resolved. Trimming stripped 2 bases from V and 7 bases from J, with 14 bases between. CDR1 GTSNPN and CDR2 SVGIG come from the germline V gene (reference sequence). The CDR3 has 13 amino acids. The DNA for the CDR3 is TGTGCCTGGAGTATCAAGCTAGGTGGTGAAGCTTTCTTT. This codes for CAWSIKLGGEAFF.

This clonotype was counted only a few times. This chain's CDR3 is CSVDRLVRGTQYF. The CDR3 DNA follows: TGCAGCGTTGACAGACTAGTGCGCGGTACGCAGTATTTT. The chain links TRBV29-1 to TRBJ2-3; D may be TRBD2 (6 bases). The V end lost 3 bases, the J end lost 8 bases, and 15 bases lay between the germline ends. The CDR3 extends over 13 amino acids. The V gene's germline CDR1 is SQVTM and CDR2 ANQGSEA.

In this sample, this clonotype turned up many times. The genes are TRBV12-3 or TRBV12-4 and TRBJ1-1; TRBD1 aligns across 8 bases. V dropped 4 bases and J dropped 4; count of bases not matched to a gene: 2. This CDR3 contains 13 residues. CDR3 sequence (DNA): TGTGCCAGCAGTTCGGACAGGGTCACTGAAGCTTTCTTT. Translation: CASSSDRVTEAFF.